The T cell receptor beta chain described here comes from a study of T cells in localized non-small cell lung cancer. Notes on the study in general: Without multi-region sequencing, intratumor heterogeneity could not be excluded. Among the top 100 tumor clones, a median around 57 appeared in adjacent lung. Measurement of T cell clonality placed uninvolved adjacent lung highest, above the level in tumor.

This CDR3 has 13 amino acids. V was trimmed by 4 bases and J by 0 bases, leaving 9 bases between them. Germline lookup yields CDR1 GTSNPN and CDR2 SVGIG (reference sequence). The method was immunoSEQ multiplex PCR; TCRdb's version includes in-frame clones alone and lacks a portion of them. The sample lists approximately 60,000 clones, roughly 90% occurring once. In regard to this clone: Its antigen is still unknown.

V is TRBV30 and J is TRBJ1-1; no clear D gene. This TCR was recovered from a woman aged 40 to 75 with stage I lung adenocarcinoma. The input for sequencing was peripheral blood, taken before any cancer treatment. The CDR3 nucleotides read TGTGCCTGGACGGGGAACATGAACACTGAAGCTTTCTTT. Protein sequence: CAWTGNMNTEAFF. Variable domain in full (rest from reference TRBV30 and TRBJ1-1): SQTIHQWPATLVQPVGSPLSLECTVEGTSNPNLYWYRQAAGRGLQLLFYSVGIGQISSEVPQNLSASRPQDRQFILSSKKLLLSDSGFYLCAWTGNMNTEAFFGQGTRLTVV.